This T cell receptor (beta chain) stems from a study of blood T cell repertoires in COVID-19. About the study: The United States, Italy and Spain provided the acute and convalescent COVID-19 samples.

Repertoires were generated with immunoSEQ multiplex PCR, while TCRdb's copy carries only in-frame clones and drops some. Of 80,000 to 100,000 clones in the sample, 80% to 90% were seen once. CDR3 length: 14 residues. V was cut by 0 bases and J by 3 bases, with 9 bases left in between. CDR1 SGHRS and CDR2 YFSETQ come from the germline V gene. The chain links TRBV5-1 to TRBJ1-1; TRBD1 is a possible D gene (6 bases). The specimen was peripheral blood. The clonotype originates from a woman aged 80 or over with acute or convalescent COVID-19. CDR3 region: CASSLEGHHTEAFF. CDR3 coding DNA: TGCGCCAGCAGCTTGGAGGGACATCACACTGAAGCTTTCTTT. The full variable domain, in which reference TRBV5-1 and TRBJ1-1 provide the parts outside the CDR3, is KAGVTQTPRYLIKTRGQQVTLSCSPISGHRSVSWYQQTPGQGLQFLFEYFSETQRNKGNFPGRFSGRQFSNSRSEMNVSTLELGDSALYLCASSLEGHHTEAFFGQGTRLTVV.